These 25 T cell receptor beta chains came from one sample sequenced in a study of shared clonotypes between healthy human individuals. Profiled with immunoSEQ multiplex PCR; TCRdb holds only in-frame clones, not every one. Of roughly 680,000 clones listed, roughly two thirds are singletons. Sequenced material: memory CD4+ T cells sorted from blood. Described subset: CD45RA-negative fraction. The source is a young woman in good health.

The gene calls are TRBV14 and TRBJ1-1; D remains unclear. Germline V gene data show CDR1 as SGHDN and CDR2 as FVKESK. This CDR3 contains 13 residues. Trimming took off 2 bases at V and 1 base at J, with 5 bases between the two ends. DNA for the CDR3: TGTGCCAGCAGCCAAATAGGGAACACTGAAGCTTTCTTT. Amino acids: CASSQIGNTEAFF.

The chain carries TRBV5-1 and TRBJ2-7; TRBD1 or TRBD2 may be the D gene (5 bases each). CDR1 is SGHRS, CDR2 YFSETQ, per germline. V was clipped by 0 bases and J by 0 bases, with 13 bases between them. CDR3 length: 16 amino acids. This CDR3 is CASSLGYGDPSYEQYF. As DNA, the CDR3 is TGCGCCAGCAGCTTGGGGTATGGGGACCCCTCCTACGAGCAGTACTTC.

The rearrangement uses TRBV28 and TRBJ1-2; tentative D call: TRBD1 (6 bases). Germline V gives CDR1 MDHEN, CDR2 SYDVKM. The CDR3 contains 13 residues. V was clipped by 3 bases and J by 6 bases, with 11 bases between them. The CDR3 DNA is TGTGCCAGCAGTTTGGCAGGGGTCGATGGCTACACCTTC. The encoded protein is CASSLAGVDGYTF.

Notes on this clone: Other DNA sequences of this sample code for an identical CDR3. CDR3 sequence: CASSPTGSSGNTIYF. In DNA, the CDR3 is TGTGCCAGCAGTCCTACTGGAAGCTCTGGAAACACCATATATTTT. The chain carries TRBV6-5 and TRBJ1-3; unclear D gene. Trimming took 5 bases from V and 0 from J, leaving 11 bases between them. The V gene's germline CDR1 is MNHEY and CDR2 SVGAGI. CDR3 size: 15 residues.

V usage is TRBV27 and J usage is TRBJ1-5, with 8 bases aligning to TRBD1. V trimming: 2 bases; J trimming: 4 bases; junction bases outside the gene matches: 4. Germline CDR1 reads MNHEY; CDR2 reads SMNVEV (reference sequence). This CDR3 is 15 amino acids long. CDR3 amino acids: CASSLSWTGNQPQHF. The CDR3 coding sequence is TGTGCCAGCAGTTTAAGTTGGACAGGGAATCAGCCCCAGCATTTT.

The rearrangement uses TRBV29-1 and TRBJ2-2; TRBD1 matches 8 bases. CDR1 is SQVTM, CDR2 ANQGSEA, per germline. V shed 5 bases and J 0 bases; nucleotides not matched to a gene: 5. CDR3 length: 15 residues. The CDR3: CSVLRTGTNTGELFF. CDR3 nucleotides: TGCAGCGTTCTTAGGACAGGGACGAACACCGGGGAGCTGTTTTTT.

The genes are TRBV5-1 and TRBJ2-2, with 14 bases lining up with TRBD2. Trimming removed 3 bases from V and 6 bases from J; junction bases left unmatched: 4. The germline CDR1 and CDR2 sequences are SGHRS and YFSETQ. This CDR3 region has 16 residues. The CDR3 coding sequence is TGCGCCAGCAGCTCGACTAGCGGGAGGGGTGCCGGGGAGCTGTTTTTT. This sequence encodes CASSSTSGRGAGELFF.

The table lists this clone with a count of one. The CDR3 spells CASRPVSTGIYEQYF. For the CDR3, the DNA is TGTGCCAGCAGACCCGTCTCGACAGGGATCTACGAGCAGTACTTC. The chain employs TRBV28 and TRBJ2-7, with TRBD1 identical over 7 bases. V shed 6 bases, J shed 3 bases, and the junction held 11 bases outside the gene matches. Germline-derived CDR1 and CDR2 are MDHEN and SYDVKM. The CDR3 totals 15 residues.

This clone was found once. The rearrangement joins TRBV10-3 to TRBJ1-2, with D uncertain. The V and J ends lost 0 bases and 8 bases respectively, with 7 bases between them. CDR1 is ENHRY and CDR2 is SYGVKD in the germline V gene. CDR3 length: 12 amino acids. The CDR3 nucleotides are TGTGCCATCAGTGAGTCAGGCGAAGGCTACACCTTC. It translates to CAISESGEGYTF.

The CDR3, as DNA: TGTGCCAGCAGTGACCGCCGCCGGGGGTCCTACGAGCAGTACTTC. This sequence encodes CASSDRRRGSYEQYF. This chain connects TRBV6-1 to TRBJ2-7; TRBD2 might be the D (6 bases). This CDR3 has 15 amino acids. V was trimmed by 3 bases and J by 1 base, leaving 13 bases between them. Germline V gene sequence: CDR1 MNHNS, CDR2 SASEGT.

This clone turned up a few times. The V call is TRBV20-1, the J call TRBJ2-7; D not certain. Trimming took 6 bases from V and 5 from J, leaving 8 bases between them. The germline V gene encodes CDR1 DFQATT and CDR2 SNEGSKA (reference sequence). CDR3 length: 10 residues. In DNA, the CDR3 is TGCAGTGCCCGTCGGAACGAGCAGTACTTC. Translating it yields CSARRNEQYF.

The rearrangement joins TRBV4-1 to TRBJ1-1; TRBD1 is a possible D gene (5 bases). CDR1 is MGHRA, CDR2 YSYEKL, per germline. This CDR3 spans 15 amino acids. Between the trimmed V and J ends, which lost 4 bases and 1 base, there was a span of 13 bases. The CDR3 reads CASSRIGTGNTEAFF. The CDR3 DNA reads TGCGCCAGCAGCCGAATCGGGACTGGGAACACTGAAGCTTTCTTT.

The gene calls are TRBV7-3 and TRBJ1-1, with D unresolved. CDR3 size: 15 residues. Germline-derived CDR1 and CDR2 are SGHTA and FQGTGA. V gave up 5 bases and J gave up 8 bases, with 21 bases separating them. The CDR3: CASSPRGFLSEEAFF. The CDR3, as DNA: TGTGCCAGCAGCCCAAGAGGTTTTCTCTCTGAAGAAGCTTTCTTT.

The V and J genes are TRBV2 and TRBJ2-5, with TRBD1 identical over 7 bases. V lost 6 bases to trimming and J lost 5 bases; unmatched junction nucleotides: 12. Germline assignment: CDR1 SNHLY and CDR2 FYNNEI. The CDR3 extends over 15 amino acids. CDR3: CASRHPDRVWETQYF. Written as DNA, the CDR3 is TGTGCCAGCAGACACCCTGACAGGGTGTGGGAGACCCAGTACTTC. The complete variable domain, with remaining parts taken from reference TRBV2 and TRBJ2-5, reads EPEVTQTPSHQVTQMGQEVILRCVPISNHLYFYWYRQILGQKVEFLVSFYNNEISEKSEIFDDQFSVERPDGSNFTLKIRSTKLEDSAMYFCASRHPDRVWETQYFGPGTRLLVL.

The V call is TRBV6-6, the J call TRBJ2-7, with 7 bases fitting TRBD1. Trimming removed 6 bases from V and 2 bases from J; junction bases left unmatched: 7. The CDR3 runs 14 residues. Germline CDR1 reads MNHNY; CDR2 reads SVGAGI (reference sequence). The CDR3 region is CASSSRGTAYEQYF. In nucleotides, the CDR3 is TGTGCCAGCAGCTCGAGAGGGACAGCCTACGAGCAGTACTTC.

This chain connects TRBV7-9 to TRBJ1-1; weak D call: TRBD1 (6 bases). This CDR3 has 14 residues. The V gene lost 8 bases and the J gene lost 11 bases, with 24 bases spanning the gap. In germline, CDR1 is SEHNR, CDR2 FQNEAQ (reference sequence). The CDR3 DNA follows: TGTGCCAGCGCTCCGCGGTGGGGGGGCGGCCCCGCTTTCTTT. The encoded protein is CASAPRWGGGPAFF.

CDR3 nucleotides: TGTGCCAGCTCACCCGGGGGAACAGGGCAGCAGTTCTTC. As protein: CASSPGGTGQQFF. The chain combines TRBV18 with TRBJ2-1, with D tentatively TRBD1 or TRBD2 (6 bases each). The V gene's germline CDR1 is KGHSH and CDR2 LQKENI. The CDR3 has 13 residues. Trimming stripped 3 bases from V and 11 bases from J, with 14 bases between.

This clone has only one observation. The J gene is TRBJ1-2, the V gene TRBV28; 8 bases map to TRBD1. The CDR3 consists of 14 residues. Germline-derived CDR1 and CDR2 are MDHEN and SYDVKM. V lost 6 bases, J lost 3 bases, and 6 bases stayed unmatched. The CDR3 protein is CASRRGQAYYGYTF. The CDR3, as DNA: TGTGCCAGCAGGAGGGGACAGGCGTACTATGGCTACACCTTC.

This clone was seen a few times. The gene calls are TRBV19 and TRBJ1-1, with D uncertain. This CDR3 is 13 amino acids long. The germline V gene encodes CDR1 LNHDA and CDR2 SQIVND (reference sequence). V lost 2 bases and J lost 1, with 5 bases in between. Here the CDR3 reads CASSIRENTEAFF. In DNA form, the CDR3 reads TGTGCCAGTAGTATAAGAGAGAACACTGAAGCTTTCTTT.

The chain has TRBV20-1 and TRBJ2-7, with unresolved D. The CDR3 totals 9 residues. The V end lost 0 bases, the J end lost 11 bases, and 5 bases lay between the germline ends. CDR1 DFQATT and CDR2 SNEGSKA come from the germline V gene (reference sequence). The CDR3 DNA follows: TGCAGTGCTAGAGATTGGGAGTACTTC. Translation gives CSARDWEYF.

The rearrangement joins TRBV6-6 to TRBJ1-1; TRBD1 matches 7 bases. The CDR3 consists of 16 residues. Germline V gene data show CDR1 as MNHNY and CDR2 as SVGAGI (reference sequence). The V and J ends lost 5 bases and 6 bases, in that order; junction bases with no gene match: 15. The CDR3 nucleotides are TGTGCCAGCAGTCGGACCGCTGAAGAGGGGGCCCCTGAAGCTTTCTTT. Translated, it gives CASSRTAEEGAPEAFF.

The chain couples TRBV25-1 to TRBJ2-1; D ambiguous. The CDR3 covers 12 residues. V gave up 3 bases and J gave up 10 bases, with 10 bases separating them. CDR1 and CDR2 (germline): MGHDK, SYGVNS. CDR3 protein: CASSEVATEQFF. The CDR3 region has the DNA TGTGCCAGCAGTGAGGTGGCTACAGAGCAGTTCTTC.

This clone has only one observation. CDR3 DNA: TGCGCCAGCAGCTTGGGACGTCAGGGAGAGACCCAGTACTTC. Amino acid sequence: CASSLGRQGETQYF. The rearrangement uses TRBV5-1 and TRBJ2-5, with D tentatively TRBD1 (5 bases). Germline loops: CDR1 SGHRS, CDR2 YFSETQ. This CDR3 contains 14 residues. The germline V and J ends were trimmed by 0 bases and 4 bases, with 10 bases remaining between them.

The V gene is TRBV18, the J gene TRBJ2-7; D possibly corresponds to TRBD1 (6 bases). Germline V gene lookup returns CDR1 KGHSH and CDR2 LQKENI. The germline V and J ends were trimmed by 6 bases and 2 bases, with 17 bases remaining between them. The CDR3 has 15 residues. CDR3 loop: CASSPTGVGAYEQYF. Here the CDR3 DNA reads TGTGCCAGCTCGCCGACAGGCGTCGGTGCCTACGAGCAGTACTTC.

The chain recombines TRBV6-5 with TRBJ1-4, with 9 bases matching TRBD1. With V trimmed by 6 bases and J by 8 bases, 10 bases remained unmatched. Germline loops: CDR1 MNHEY, CDR2 SVGAGI. The CDR3 length is 15 residues. As DNA, the CDR3 is TGTGCCAGCAGCTACAGGGGGCCCGGCGGAGAAAAACTGTTTTTT. Translated, it gives CASSYRGPGGEKLFF.